The present T cell receptor beta chain was sequenced within a study of CD8+ T cells in alopecia areata. Study-wide context: The drug, oral tofacitinib, was given to treated patients at 5 to 10 mg twice daily.

J was trimmed by 10 bases and V by 2 bases; bases with no gene match: 10. The germline gives CDR1 LNHDA, CDR2 SQIVND (reference sequence). This CDR3 contains 14 residues. As to treatment: oral pan-JAK inhibitor, 5-10 mg twice daily. Notes on this clone: Its antigen is as yet unknown.

Following extraction, RNA underwent reverse transcription to cDNA, which served as the sequencing template. Clones were read by immunoSEQ multiplex PCR, and TCRdb kept only the in-frame ones, dropping some. Found here are over 200,000 clones, under 70% of them singletons; the top ten hold around 3.9%. Findings and caveats of the study: Alphabeta T cells residing in normal skin are also sequenced in scalp samples. TCR sharing across patients was less clear than in mice, possibly HLA-related. Across lesional scalp, and particularly alopecia totalis/universalis, clonality surpassed that of normal scalp.

The receptor comes from a human donor with alopecia areata. The gene calls are TRBV19 and TRBJ2-5; 7 nucleotides line up with TRBD2. The sample consisted of CD4+ T cells sorted from blood, taken at week 4, from a patient treated with tofacitinib. CDR3 coding DNA: TGTGCCAGTAGTATAACCGGACTAGAAGAGGTCCAGTACTTC. Translating gives CASSITGLEEVQYF.